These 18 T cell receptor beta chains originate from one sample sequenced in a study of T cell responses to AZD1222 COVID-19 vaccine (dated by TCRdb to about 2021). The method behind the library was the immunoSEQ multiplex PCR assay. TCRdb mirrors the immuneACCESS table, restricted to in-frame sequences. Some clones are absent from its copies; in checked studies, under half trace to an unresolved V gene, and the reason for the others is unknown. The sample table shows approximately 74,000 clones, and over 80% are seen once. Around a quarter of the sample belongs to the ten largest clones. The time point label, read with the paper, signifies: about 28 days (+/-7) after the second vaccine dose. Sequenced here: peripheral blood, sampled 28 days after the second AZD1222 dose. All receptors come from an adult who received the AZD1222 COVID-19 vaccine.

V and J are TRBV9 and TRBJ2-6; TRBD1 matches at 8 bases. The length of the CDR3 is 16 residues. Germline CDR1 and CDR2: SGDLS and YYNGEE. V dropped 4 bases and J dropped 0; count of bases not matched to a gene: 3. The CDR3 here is CASSRTGSSGANVLTF. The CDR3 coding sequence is TGTGCCAGCAGCAGGACAGGGTCCTCTGGGGCCAACGTCCTGACTTTC. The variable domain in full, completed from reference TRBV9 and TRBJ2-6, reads DSGVTQTPKHLITATGQRVTLRCSPRSGDLSVYWYQQSLDQGLQFLIQYYNGEERAKGNILERFSAQQFPDLHSELNLSSLELGDSALYFCASSRTGSSGANVLTFGAGSRLTVL.

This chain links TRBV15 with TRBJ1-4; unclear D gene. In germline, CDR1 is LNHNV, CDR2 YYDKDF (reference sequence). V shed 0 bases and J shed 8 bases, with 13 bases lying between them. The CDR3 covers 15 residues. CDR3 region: CATSRDRGGREKLFF. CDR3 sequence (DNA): TGTGCCACCAGCAGAGATCGCGGCGGGCGGGAAAAACTGTTTTTT.

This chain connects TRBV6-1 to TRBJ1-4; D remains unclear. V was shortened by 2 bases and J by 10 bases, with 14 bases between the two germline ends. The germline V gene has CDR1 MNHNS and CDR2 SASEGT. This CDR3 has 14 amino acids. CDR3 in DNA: TGTGCCAGCAGTGAAAGCGTAGGGCCGGGAAAACTGTTTTTT. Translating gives CASSESVGPGKLFF.

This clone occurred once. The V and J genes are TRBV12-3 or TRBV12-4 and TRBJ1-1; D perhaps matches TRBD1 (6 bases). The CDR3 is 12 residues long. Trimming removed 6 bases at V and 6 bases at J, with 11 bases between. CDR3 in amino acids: CASSRDIPEAFF. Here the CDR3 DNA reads TGTGCCAGCAGCCGGGACATCCCTGAAGCTTTCTTT.

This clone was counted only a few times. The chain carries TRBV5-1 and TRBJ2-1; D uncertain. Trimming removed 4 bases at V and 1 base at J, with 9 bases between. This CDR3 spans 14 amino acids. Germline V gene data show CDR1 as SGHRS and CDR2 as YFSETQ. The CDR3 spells CASSRQTSYNEQFF. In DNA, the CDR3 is TGCGCCAGCAGCCGGCAGACTTCCTACAATGAGCAGTTCTTC.

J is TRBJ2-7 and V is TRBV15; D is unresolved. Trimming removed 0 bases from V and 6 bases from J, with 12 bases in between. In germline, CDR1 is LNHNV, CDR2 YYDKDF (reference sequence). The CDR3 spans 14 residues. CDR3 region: CATSRDRVWGEQYF. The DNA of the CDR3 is TGTGCCACCAGCAGAGATAGGGTCTGGGGCGAGCAGTACTTC.

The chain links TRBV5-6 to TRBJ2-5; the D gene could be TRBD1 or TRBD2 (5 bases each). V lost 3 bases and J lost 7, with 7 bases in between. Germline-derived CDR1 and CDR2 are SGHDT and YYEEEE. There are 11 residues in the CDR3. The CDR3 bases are TGTGCCAGCAGCTCTGGGGGGACCCAGTACTTC. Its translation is CASSSGGTQYF.

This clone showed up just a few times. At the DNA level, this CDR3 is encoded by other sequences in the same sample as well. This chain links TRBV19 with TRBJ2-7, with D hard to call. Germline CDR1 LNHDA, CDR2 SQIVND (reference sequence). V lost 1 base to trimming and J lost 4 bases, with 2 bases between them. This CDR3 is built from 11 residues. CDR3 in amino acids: CASSIGYEQYF. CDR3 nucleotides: TGTGCCAGTAGTATAGGTTACGAGCAGTACTTC.

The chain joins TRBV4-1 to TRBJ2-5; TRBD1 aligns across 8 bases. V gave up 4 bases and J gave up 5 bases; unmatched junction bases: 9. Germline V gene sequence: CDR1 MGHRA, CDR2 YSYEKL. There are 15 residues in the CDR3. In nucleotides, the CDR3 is TGCGCCAGCAGCCGAGGACAGGGTAATCTCGAGACCCAGTACTTC. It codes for CASSRGQGNLETQYF.

CDR3 sequence (DNA): TGCGCCAGCAGCCAGAACATCGGATACAATGAGCAGTTCTTC. Translation gives CASSQNIGYNEQFF. The chain recombines TRBV4-1 with TRBJ2-1; the D is unclear. V lost 3 bases to trimming and J lost 4 bases, with 10 bases between them. Germline values: CDR1 MGHRA, CDR2 YSYEKL. The CDR3 contains 14 residues.

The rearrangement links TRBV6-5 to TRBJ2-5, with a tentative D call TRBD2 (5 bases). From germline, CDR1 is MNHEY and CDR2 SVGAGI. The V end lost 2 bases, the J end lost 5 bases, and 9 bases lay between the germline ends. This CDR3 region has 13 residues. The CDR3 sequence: CASSYPPGETQYF. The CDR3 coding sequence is TGTGCCAGCAGTTACCCCCCGGGGGAGACCCAGTACTTC.

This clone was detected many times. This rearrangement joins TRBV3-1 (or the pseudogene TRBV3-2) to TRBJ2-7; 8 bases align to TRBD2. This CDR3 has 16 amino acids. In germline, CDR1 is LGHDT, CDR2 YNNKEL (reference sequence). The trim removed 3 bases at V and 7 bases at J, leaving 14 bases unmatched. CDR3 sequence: CASSHEFPGGAGEQYF. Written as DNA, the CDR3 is TGTGCCAGCAGCCACGAATTCCCCGGGGGGGCGGGAGAGCAGTACTTC.

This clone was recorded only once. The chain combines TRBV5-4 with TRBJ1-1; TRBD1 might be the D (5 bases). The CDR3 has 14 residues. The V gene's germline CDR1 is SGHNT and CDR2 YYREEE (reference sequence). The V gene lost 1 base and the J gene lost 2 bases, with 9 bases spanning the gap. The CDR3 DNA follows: TGTGCCAGCAGCTTGTCCAGGGCCAACACTGAAGCTTTCTTT. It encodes CASSLSRANTEAFF.

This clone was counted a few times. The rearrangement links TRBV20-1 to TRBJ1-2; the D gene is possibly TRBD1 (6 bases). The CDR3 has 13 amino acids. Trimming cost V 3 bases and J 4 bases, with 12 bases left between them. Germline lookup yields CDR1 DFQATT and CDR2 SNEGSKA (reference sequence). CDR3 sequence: CSASEQGVYGYTF. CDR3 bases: TGCAGTGCTAGTGAACAGGGAGTCTATGGCTACACCTTC.

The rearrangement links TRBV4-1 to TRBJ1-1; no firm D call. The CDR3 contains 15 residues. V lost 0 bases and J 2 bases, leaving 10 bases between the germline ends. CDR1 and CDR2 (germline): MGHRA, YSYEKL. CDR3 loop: CASSQEGWANTEAFF. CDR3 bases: TGCGCCAGCAGCCAAGAAGGCTGGGCCAACACTGAAGCTTTCTTT.

CDR3 amino acids: CASTRGTDEQYF. The CDR3 DNA is TGTGCCAGCACTAGGGGCACCGACGAGCAGTACTTC. The rearrangement uses TRBV25-1 and TRBJ2-7; possible D gene TRBD1, 5 bases. Trimming removed 7 bases from V and 5 bases from J, with 12 bases in between. Germline lookup yields CDR1 MGHDK and CDR2 SYGVNS. The CDR3 has 12 amino acids.

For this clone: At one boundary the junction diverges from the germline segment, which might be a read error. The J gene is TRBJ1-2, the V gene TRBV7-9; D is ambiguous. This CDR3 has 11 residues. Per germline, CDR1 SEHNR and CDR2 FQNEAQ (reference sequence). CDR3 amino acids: CASSLGEVFAF. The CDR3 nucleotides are TGTGCCAGCAGCTTAGGGGAGGTTTTCGCCTTC.

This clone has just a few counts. The CDR3 DNA sequence: TGTGCCAGCAGTCCAACGAGGGAGACAAGATACGAGCAGTACTTC. Amino acids: CASSPTRETRYEQYF. The chain joins TRBV27 to TRBJ2-7; D is possibly TRBD2 (5 bases). Trimming took off 5 bases at V and 4 bases at J, with 18 bases between the two ends. This CDR3 contains 15 residues. The V gene's germline CDR1 is MNHEY and CDR2 SMNVEV (reference sequence).